This record looks at one TCR beta chain sequence and its context. No antigen is known for it. Base qualities are missing; no much larger clone stands one base away. Library preparation employed 5' RACE. Instrument used: Illumina HiSeq 2500. A second PCR of roughly 6 to 11 cycles was run with a J-beta primer mix and a sample-barcoded 5' primer. Each TCR beta cDNA molecule received a unique molecular identifier from a template-switch 5' adaptor carrying 12 random nucleotides. Each sample yielded at least 2.5 million CDR3-containing paired-end reads. First-strand cDNA synthesis was performed from all RNA using the Mint cDNA synthesis kit, with priming by a TRBC-specific oligonucleotide. Following uracil-DNA glycosylase treatment, all cDNA underwent a first 18-cycle PCR with the universal primers M1SS and BC2_uni_R. Per the authors' processing: Each sample was normalized by randomly selecting 1 million high-quality reads, each carrying a distinct molecular identifier. Instead of being binned into consensus sequences, reads that shared molecular identifiers were thrown out. CDR3 identification, clonotype clustering and error correction used MiTCR with a Q25 quality threshold and the strictest error-elimination algorithm. Lower-bound total TCR beta diversity was estimated with a nonparametric unseen species model using Euler transformation. TCRdb trimmed the raw reads at Q25, called clones with MiXCR and kept productive beta chains. Rows merge per CDR3 protein into single entries with the most common DNA and genes. The V and J calls, along with clone size, are taken from TCRdb and not from the paper's own processing. The sample table lists 600,000 to 800,000 distinct CDR3 sequences, 40% to 65% of them with a count of one. The biggest ten clones account for roughly 14% of the sample.

The data were taken from a study of blood T cells in healthy people across ages (dated by TCRdb to 2014 to 2015). Notes on the research overall: In model experiments, roughly one uniquely barcoded TCR beta cDNA molecule per two T cells was captured by template switching. To avoid experimental bias, donors of different ages were distributed randomly across sequencing lanes. Age-related changes in TCR beta repertoire diversity were measured in the study by deep sequencing normalized with unique cDNA molecular identifiers. Donors were grouped into four age groups: young (average roughly 15 years), middle-aged (39), aged (62) and long-lived (roughly 80). The study analyzed two additional independent replicas of 1 million unique cDNA reads from the same blood draw for two donors, one aged 18 to 30 and one aged 80 or older.

What the research found in general, with its limitations: Observed TCR beta diversity per million T cells fell roughly linearly with age, and a significant reduction was already apparent by age around 44. Since profiling was done on bulk unsorted PBMCs, naive and antigen-experienced compartments could not be conclusively compared. A strong correlation was found between observed TCR beta diversity and the percentage of naive T cells measured by flow cytometry. Because donor CMV infection status was unknown, age-related changes in expanded clonotypes were potentially confounded. Estimates of total diversity based on one million sequenced T cells were regarded as lower bounds and as underestimates. Compared with the aged group, the long-lived group had more naive CD4+ T cells, fewer expanded clones and increased TCR diversity, suggesting age selection.

CDR1 KGHDR and CDR2 SFDVKD are derived from the germline V gene. The CDR3 runs 13 residues from the cysteine to the phenylalanine. Only the CDR3 DNA stays, 39 bases, in frame from base 1. V gives up 1 base and J gives up 4 bases, and the segment between their germline ends measures 6 bases. The donors were roughly 40 Caucasian individuals from Russia, aged roughly 6 to 100 years, who were systemically healthy. Each donor gave approximately 9.3 milliliters of peripheral blood, collected into EDTA-treated Vacutainer tubes. Ficoll-Paque density-gradient centrifugation was used to isolate PBMCs, with at least 7 million per sample. Trizol reagent was used to extract total RNA from PBMCs, with at least 6 micrograms per sample. The percentages of naive CD45RAhigh/CD27high T cells were determined by flow cytometry on a PBMC aliquot from every donor.

The source is an elderly woman in good health. Material: blood. The rearrangement joined TRBV24-1 to TRBJ1-2; the D gene is perhaps TRBD1, on 5 matching bases. The DNA sequence is as follows: TGTGCCACCAGTGATTTCGGGGGCTATGGCTACACCTTC. It specifies CATSDFGGYGYTF.